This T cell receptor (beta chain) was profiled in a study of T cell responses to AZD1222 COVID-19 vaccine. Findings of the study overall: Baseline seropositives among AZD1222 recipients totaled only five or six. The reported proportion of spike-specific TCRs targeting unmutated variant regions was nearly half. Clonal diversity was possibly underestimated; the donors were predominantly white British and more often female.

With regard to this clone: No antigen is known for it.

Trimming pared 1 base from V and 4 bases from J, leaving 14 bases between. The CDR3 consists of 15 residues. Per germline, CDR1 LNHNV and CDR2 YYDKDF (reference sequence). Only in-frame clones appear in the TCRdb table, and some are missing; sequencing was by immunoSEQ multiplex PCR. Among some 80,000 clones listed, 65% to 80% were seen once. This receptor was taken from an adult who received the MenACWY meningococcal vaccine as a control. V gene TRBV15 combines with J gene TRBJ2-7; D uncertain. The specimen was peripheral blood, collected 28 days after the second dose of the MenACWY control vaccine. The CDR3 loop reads CATSRGQHRNYEQYF. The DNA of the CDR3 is TGTGCCACCAGCAGAGGCCAACATCGGAATTACGAGCAGTACTTC.